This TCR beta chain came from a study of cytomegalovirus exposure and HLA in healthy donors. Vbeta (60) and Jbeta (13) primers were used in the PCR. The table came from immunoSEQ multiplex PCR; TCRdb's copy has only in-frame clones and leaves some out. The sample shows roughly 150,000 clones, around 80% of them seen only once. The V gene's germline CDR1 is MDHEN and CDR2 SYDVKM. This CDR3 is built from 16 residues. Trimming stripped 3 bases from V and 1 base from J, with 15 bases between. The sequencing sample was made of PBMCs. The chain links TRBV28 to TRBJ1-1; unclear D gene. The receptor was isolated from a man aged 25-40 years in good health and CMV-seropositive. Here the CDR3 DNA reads TGTGCCAGCAGTTTTTCCCTGAGGGCTCCGAACACTGAAGCTTTCTTT. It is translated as CASSFSLRAPNTEAFF.